This entry is about one T cell receptor (beta chain). Its antigen is not identified. The CDR3 has 18 amino acids. CDR1 is SGHVS, CDR2 FNYEAQ, per germline. The entry originates in a study of T cells expressing NK-cell markers. On the study more broadly: Underlying the TCR beta repertoires were sorted CD3+CD56+NKG2C+, CD3+CD56+NKG2C- and CD3+CD56-NKG2C+ T cells. Seven of the eight sequenced donors were classified as HCMV-seropositive, and one was classified as seronegative.

The TCR beta cDNA came from 5'RACE template switching with UMIs. TCRdb reprocessed the 5' RACE reads, keeping one entry per CDR3 protein, no DNA. In total, the table holds more than 120,000 distinct CDR3 sequences. General study results and limits: Uncertainty persisted over the HCMV specificity of expanded NKG2C+ T cell clones.

This clonotype was sampled from a man younger than 35 in good health. The V call is TRBV7-6, the J call TRBJ2-1; lacking DNA, the TRBD2 call made by TCRdb goes unchecked. Sequenced input: blood T cells: a sorted CD56 or NKG2C T cell subset, CD4+ or CD8+ T cells, or bulk PBMC T cells (not recorded which). CDR3 sequence: CASSPTSGSPGSYNEQFF.